The 4 T cell receptor beta chains given below trace back to one sample, sequenced in a study of blood T cells in healthy people across ages. The second PCR ran roughly 7 to 12 cycles with a sample-barcoded 5' primer and J-beta primers. One entry per CDR3 protein, called by TCRdb with MiXCR from the 5' RACE reads. The sample includes 1.5 million to 2 million distinct CDR3 sequences, 25% to 30% of them seen just once. Sequenced sample: blood. The receptor set was obtained from a woman in her twenties or thirties in good health.

This clonotype was observed a few times. The chain combines TRBV6-6 with TRBJ1-5, with D perhaps matching TRBD1 (6 bases). Germline V CDR1 and CDR2: MNHNY, SVGAGI (reference sequence). The CDR3 loop spans 15 amino acids. Trimming removed 2 bases from V and 3 bases from J, with 11 bases in between. The DNA of the CDR3 is TGTGCCAGCAGTTACGAGGGGGGGTACAATCAGCCCCAGCATTTT. Encoded protein: CASSYEGGYNQPQHF.

The V and J genes are TRBV28 and TRBJ2-7; 11 positions agree with TRBD1. The junction had 10 bases not matched to a gene; V was cut back by 5 bases and J by 7 bases. This CDR3 has 15 residues. Germline V gene data show CDR1 as MDHEN and CDR2 as SYDVKM. CDR3 loop: CASSALGQGAREQYF. DNA of the CDR3: TGTGCCAGCAGTGCCCTAGGACAGGGGGCGAGGGAGCAGTACTTC.

The sample holds a few counts of this clonotype. J is TRBJ2-1 and V is TRBV12-5; D assignment may be TRBD1 or TRBD2 (5 bases each). The ends were cut back, 6 bases at V and 10 bases at J, with 13 bases in the middle. This CDR3 region has 12 residues. Germline V CDR1 and CDR2: LGHNT, FRNRAP. DNA for the CDR3: TGTGCTAGTGGCCTGGGGGTGATAGAGCAGTTCTTC. It codes for CASGLGVIEQFF.

To note about this clonotype: A much larger clone differs from this one at a single base, so this may be a read error. The chain has TRBV5-1 and TRBJ2-7; D not certain. With 4 bases removed from V and 3 bases from J, the gap between germline ends came to 14 bases. This CDR3 is 14 amino acids long. Germline loops: CDR1 SGHRS, CDR2 YFSETQ. CDR3 nucleotides: TGCGCCAGCAGCCCTTCGGGTTTAGGCTACGAGCAGTACTTC. Its protein product is CASSPSGLGYEQYF.